This entry is about one TCR beta chain. Germline and junction disagree at one end, which may indicate a read error. Germline assignment: CDR1 KGHSH and CDR2 LQKENI. The CDR3 sequence is 13 residues long. This specimen comes from a study of blood T cell repertoires in COVID-19. At the level of the study: The samples span acute and convalescent COVID-19 from the United States, Italy and Spain. PBMCs, B-cell-depleted T cells, or T cells provided the cDNA or gDNA that made up the material.

As originally analysed: Estimated nucleated cell counts came from reference gene primer amplification. Method: immunoSEQ multiplex PCR; TCRdb's copy keeps in-frame clones and lacks some. D and trimming were read from the DNA, whereas the V and J calls and clone size are those reported in that table. The sample has 310,000 or so clones, roughly 84% seen once; the top ten hold 1%. The source material was peripheral blood. The chain employs TRBV18 and TRBJ1-1, with a weak D call TRBD1 (6 bases). The source of this sequence is a man aged 45-65 years with active or convalescent COVID-19. CDR3 coding DNA: TGTACCAGCTCACCAGGGGCTGGCACTGAAGCTTTCTTT. Amino acids: CTSSPGAGTEAFF. The full variable domain, with the rest looked up from reference TRBV18 and TRBJ1-1, is NAGVMQNPRHLVRRRGQEARLRCSPMKGHSHVYWYRQLPEEGLKFMVYLQKENIIDESGMPKERFSAEFPKEGPSILRIQQVVRGDSAAYFCTSSPGAGTEAFFGQGTRLTVV.